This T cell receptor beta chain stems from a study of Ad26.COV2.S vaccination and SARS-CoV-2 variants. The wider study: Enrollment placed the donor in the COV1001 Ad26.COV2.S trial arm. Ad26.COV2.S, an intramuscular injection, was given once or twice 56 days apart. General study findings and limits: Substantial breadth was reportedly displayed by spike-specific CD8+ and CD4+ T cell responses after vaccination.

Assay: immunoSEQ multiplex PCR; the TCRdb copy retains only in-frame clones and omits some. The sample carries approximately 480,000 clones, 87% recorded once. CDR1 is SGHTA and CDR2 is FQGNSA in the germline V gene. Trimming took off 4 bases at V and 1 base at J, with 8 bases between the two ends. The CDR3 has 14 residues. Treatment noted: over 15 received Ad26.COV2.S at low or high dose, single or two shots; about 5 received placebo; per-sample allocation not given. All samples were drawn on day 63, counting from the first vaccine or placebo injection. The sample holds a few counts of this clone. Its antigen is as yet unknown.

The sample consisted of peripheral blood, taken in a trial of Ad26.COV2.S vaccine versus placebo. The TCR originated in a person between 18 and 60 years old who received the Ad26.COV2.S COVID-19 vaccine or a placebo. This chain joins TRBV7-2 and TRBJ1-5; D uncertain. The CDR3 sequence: CASSSSRSNQPQHF. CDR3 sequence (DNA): TGTGCCAGCAGCTCATCTAGGAGCAATCAGCCCCAGCATTTT.